This TCR beta chain was sequenced during a study of blood T cells in healthy people across ages. With a J-beta primer mix and a sample-barcoded 5' primer, a second PCR ran about 6 to 11 cycles. TCRdb reprocessed the 5' RACE reads with MiXCR, giving one entry per CDR3 protein. Of approximately 800,000 distinct CDR3 sequences listed, roughly 35% are singletons. Sequencing was done on a sample of blood. This sequence was found in a man between 18 and 35 years old in good health.

This CDR3 is CASSLDPGPNSPLHF. The DNA of the CDR3 is TGCGCCAGCAGCTTGGACCCAGGCCCCAATTCACCCCTCCACTTT. The chain employs TRBV5-1 and TRBJ1-6; D is ambiguous. The CDR3 extends over 15 amino acids. Germline V gene data show CDR1 as SGHRS and CDR2 as YFSETQ. V was shortened by 0 bases and J by 7 bases, with 11 bases between the two germline ends. The full variable domain, in which reference TRBV5-1 and TRBJ1-6 provide the parts outside the CDR3, is KAGVTQTPRYLIKTRGQQVTLSCSPISGHRSVSWYQQTPGQGLQFLFEYFSETQRNKGNFPGRFSGRQFSNSRSEMNVSTLELGDSALYLCASSLDPGPNSPLHFGNGTRLTVT.